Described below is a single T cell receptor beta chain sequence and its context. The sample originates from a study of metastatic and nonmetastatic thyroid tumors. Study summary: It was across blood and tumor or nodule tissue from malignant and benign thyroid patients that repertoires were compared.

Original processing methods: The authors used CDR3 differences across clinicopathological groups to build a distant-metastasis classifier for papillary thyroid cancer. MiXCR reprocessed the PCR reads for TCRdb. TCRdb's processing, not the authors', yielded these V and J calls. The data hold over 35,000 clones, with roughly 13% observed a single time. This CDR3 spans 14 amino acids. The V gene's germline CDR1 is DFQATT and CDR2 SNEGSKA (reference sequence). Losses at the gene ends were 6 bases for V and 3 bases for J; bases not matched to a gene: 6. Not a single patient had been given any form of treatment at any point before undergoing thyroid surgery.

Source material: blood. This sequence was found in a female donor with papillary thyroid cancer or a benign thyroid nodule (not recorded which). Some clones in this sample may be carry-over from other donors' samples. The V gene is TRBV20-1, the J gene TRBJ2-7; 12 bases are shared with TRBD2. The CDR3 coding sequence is TGCAGTGCCCCCCGGACTAGCGGGAACTACGAGCAGTACTTC. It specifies CSAPRTSGNYEQYF.